This entry concerns a single T cell receptor beta chain. The sample originates from a study of blood T cell repertoires in COVID-19. In the study overall: Spain, Italy and the United States supplied samples that represented acute and convalescent COVID-19.

TCRdb's copy holds only in-frame clones and misses some; the assay was immunoSEQ multiplex PCR. The top ten clones hold 25% to 30% of a sample with around 77,000 clones, around 80% of them seen once. Trimming stripped 8 bases from V and 3 bases from J, with 9 bases between. CDR1 is KGHDR and CDR2 is SFDVKD in the germline V gene. The CDR3 has 13 amino acids. The sequence was obtained from a woman aged 80 or over with active or convalescent COVID-19. The sequenced sample consisted of peripheral blood. The V gene is TRBV24-1, the J gene TRBJ2-2; TRBD1 might be the D (6 bases). CDR3 sequence (DNA): TGTGCCACCAAGGACAGAGACACCGGGGAGCTGTTTTTT. The encoded protein is CATKDRDTGELFF.